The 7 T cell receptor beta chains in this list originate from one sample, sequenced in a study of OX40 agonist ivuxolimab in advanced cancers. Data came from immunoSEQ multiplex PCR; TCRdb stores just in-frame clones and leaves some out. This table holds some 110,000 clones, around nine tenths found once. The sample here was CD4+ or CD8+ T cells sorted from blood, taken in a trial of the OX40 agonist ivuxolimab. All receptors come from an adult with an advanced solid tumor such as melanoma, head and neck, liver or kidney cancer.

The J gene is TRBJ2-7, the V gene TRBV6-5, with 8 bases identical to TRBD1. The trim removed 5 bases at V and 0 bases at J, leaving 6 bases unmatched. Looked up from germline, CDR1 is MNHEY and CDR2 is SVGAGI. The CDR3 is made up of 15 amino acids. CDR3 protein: CASSASGGYSYEQYF. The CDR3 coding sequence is TGTGCCAGCAGTGCCTCAGGGGGCTACTCCTACGAGCAGTACTTC.

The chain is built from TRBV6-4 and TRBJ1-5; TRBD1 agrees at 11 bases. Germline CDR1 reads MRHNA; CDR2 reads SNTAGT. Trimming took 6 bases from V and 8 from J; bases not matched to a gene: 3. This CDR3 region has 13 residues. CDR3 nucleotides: TGTGCCAGCAGCGGGACAGGGGGTGAGCCCCAGCATTTT. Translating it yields CASSGTGGEPQHF.

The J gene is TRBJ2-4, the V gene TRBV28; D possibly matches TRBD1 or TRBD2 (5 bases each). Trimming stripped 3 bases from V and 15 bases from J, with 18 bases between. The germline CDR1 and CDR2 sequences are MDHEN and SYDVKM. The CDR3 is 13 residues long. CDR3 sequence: CASSFPGTAFGYF. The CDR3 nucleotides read TGTGCCAGCAGTTTTCCCGGGACGGCCTTTGGGTACTTC.

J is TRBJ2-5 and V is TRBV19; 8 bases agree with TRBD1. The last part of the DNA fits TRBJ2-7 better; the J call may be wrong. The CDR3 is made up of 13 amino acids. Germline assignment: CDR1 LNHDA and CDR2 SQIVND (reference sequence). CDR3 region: CASMGQGAYEQYF. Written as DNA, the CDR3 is TGTGCCAGTATGGGTCAGGGGGCTTACGAGCAGTACTTC.

CDR3 coding DNA: TGTGCCAGCAGCCGACCACCGGGACAACAAGAGACCCAGTACTTC. Protein product: CASSRPPGQQETQYF. The chain couples TRBV28 to TRBJ2-5, with D possibly matching TRBD1 (6 bases). V gave up 6 bases and J gave up 2 bases, with 16 bases separating them. Germline CDR1 reads MDHEN; CDR2 reads SYDVKM. The CDR3 sequence is 15 residues long.

CDR3 coding DNA: TGTGCCAGCAGCGTAGGGTCTAGCGGCCCCTACGAGCAGTACTTC. This sequence encodes CASSVGSSGPYEQYF. The chain employs TRBV9 and TRBJ2-7; 7 positions agree with TRBD2. Trimming cost V 0 bases and J 2 bases; bases outside gene matches: 5. The CDR3 loop spans 15 amino acids. From germline, CDR1 is SGDLS and CDR2 YYNGEE.

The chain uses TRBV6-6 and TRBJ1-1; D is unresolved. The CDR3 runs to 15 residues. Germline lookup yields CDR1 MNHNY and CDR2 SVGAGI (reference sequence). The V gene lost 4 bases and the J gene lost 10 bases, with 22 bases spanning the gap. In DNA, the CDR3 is TGTGCCAGCAGTTCCCGATCTACCCTCGACTTTAGAGCTTTCTTT. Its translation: CASSSRSTLDFRAFF.